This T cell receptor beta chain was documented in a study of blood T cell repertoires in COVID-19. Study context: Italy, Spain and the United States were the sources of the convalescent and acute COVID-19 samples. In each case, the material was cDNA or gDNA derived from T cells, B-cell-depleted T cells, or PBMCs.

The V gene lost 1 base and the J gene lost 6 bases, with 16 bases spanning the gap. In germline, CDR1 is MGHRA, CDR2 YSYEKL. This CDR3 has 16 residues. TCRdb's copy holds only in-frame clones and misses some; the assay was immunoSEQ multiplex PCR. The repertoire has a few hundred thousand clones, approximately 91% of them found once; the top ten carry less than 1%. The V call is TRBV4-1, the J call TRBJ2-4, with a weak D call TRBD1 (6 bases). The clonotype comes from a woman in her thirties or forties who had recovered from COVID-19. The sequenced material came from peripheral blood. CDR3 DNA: TGCGCCAGCAGCCAAGCCGTACAGGGCTTAAGAAACATTCAGTACTTC. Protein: CASSQAVQGLRNIQYF.